This T cell receptor beta chain comes out of a study of post-analysis software for immune sequencing data. Study-level background: Patients with relapsing-remitting, secondary progressive and progressive-relapsing multiple sclerosis courses were all represented.

As to this clonotype: Its antigen is not identified. At one end, the junction sequence differs from germline, possibly due to a read error.

Study-wide results and caveats: Patients had higher frequencies than controls of five TRBV segments, including TRBV5-6, TRBV5-1 and TRBV20-1.

Per the germline V gene, CDR1 is MNHEY and CDR2 is SMNVEV (reference sequence). This CDR3 contains 17 residues. Each TCR beta cDNA library carried unique molecular identifiers. Via MiXCR, TCRdb re-called the PCR reads, giving one row per CDR3 protein. The sample has hundreds of thousands of distinct CDR3 sequences, 25% to 30% seen once. The chain couples TRBV27 to TRBJ2-6; a weak D match, TRBD2 (6 bases). The sequence came from a girl aged 5-17 years with multiple sclerosis. The specimen sequenced was blood. DNA of the CDR3: TGTACCAGCACGTGGGACTTCTCTCTCTCTGGGGCCAACGTCCTGACTTTC. Translation: CTSTWDFSLSGANVLTF.